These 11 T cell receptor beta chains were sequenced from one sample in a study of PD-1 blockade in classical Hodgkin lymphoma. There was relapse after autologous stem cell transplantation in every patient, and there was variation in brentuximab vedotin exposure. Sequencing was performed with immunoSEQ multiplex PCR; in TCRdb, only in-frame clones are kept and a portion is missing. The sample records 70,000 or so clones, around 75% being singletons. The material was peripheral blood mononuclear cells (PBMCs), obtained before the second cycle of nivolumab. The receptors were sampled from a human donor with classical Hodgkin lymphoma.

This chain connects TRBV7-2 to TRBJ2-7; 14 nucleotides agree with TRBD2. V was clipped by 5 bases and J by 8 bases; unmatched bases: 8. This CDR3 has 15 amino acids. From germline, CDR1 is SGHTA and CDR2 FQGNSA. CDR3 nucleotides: TGTGCCAGCAGCCCCGTGCGGACTAGCGGGGGGCAGCAGTACTTC. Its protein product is CASSPVRTSGGQQYF.

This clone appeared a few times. CDR3 in DNA: TGCGCCAGCAGCCCCGGAATGGGCAGGGGCGAAAAACTGTTTTTT. This gives the protein CASSPGMGRGEKLFF. The chain employs TRBV5-1 and TRBJ1-4; tentatively, D is TRBD1 (6 bases). V gave up 4 bases and J gave up 8 bases, with 18 bases separating them. CDR1 and CDR2 from the germline V gene are SGHRS and YFSETQ. This CDR3 is built from 15 residues.

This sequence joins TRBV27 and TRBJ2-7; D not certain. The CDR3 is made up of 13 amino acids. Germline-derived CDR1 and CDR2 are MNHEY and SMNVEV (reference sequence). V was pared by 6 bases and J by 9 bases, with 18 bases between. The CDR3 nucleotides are TGTGCCAGCAGCCTCTCTCAACACGGTCCGCAGTACTTC. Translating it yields CASSLSQHGPQYF.

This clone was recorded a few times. Here the CDR3 reads CASSPGTGYYEQYF. The DNA of the CDR3 is TGTGCCAGTAGTCCCGGGACAGGGTACTACGAGCAGTACTTC. The rearrangement uses TRBV19 and TRBJ2-7; 9 nucleotides match TRBD1. Trimming cost V 5 bases and J 3 bases; bases outside gene matches: 5. Germline V gene lookup returns CDR1 LNHDA and CDR2 SQIVND (reference sequence). CDR3 size: 14 residues.

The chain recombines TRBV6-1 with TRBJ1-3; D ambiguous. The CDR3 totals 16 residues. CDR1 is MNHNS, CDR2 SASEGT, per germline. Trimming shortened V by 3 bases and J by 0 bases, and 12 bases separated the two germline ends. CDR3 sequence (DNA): TGTGCCAGCAGTGATCAGGTCTACAACTCTGGAAACACCATATATTTT. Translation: CASSDQVYNSGNTIYF.

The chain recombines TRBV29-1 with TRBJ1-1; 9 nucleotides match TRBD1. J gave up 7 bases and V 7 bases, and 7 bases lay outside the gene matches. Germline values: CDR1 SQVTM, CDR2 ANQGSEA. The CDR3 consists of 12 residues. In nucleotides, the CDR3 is TGCAGCGCCACAGGGGGCTTGATTGAAGCTTTCTTT. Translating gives CSATGGLIEAFF.

In DNA, the CDR3 is TGCGCCAGCAGCCCCGGGACTAGCGGTAACGAGCAGTACTTC. Translating gives CASSPGTSGNEQYF. The V gene is TRBV5-1, the J gene TRBJ2-7, with 11 bases aligning to TRBD2. This CDR3 is built from 14 residues. J gave up 5 bases and V 4 bases, and 5 bases lay outside the gene matches. Looked up from germline, CDR1 is SGHRS and CDR2 is YFSETQ.

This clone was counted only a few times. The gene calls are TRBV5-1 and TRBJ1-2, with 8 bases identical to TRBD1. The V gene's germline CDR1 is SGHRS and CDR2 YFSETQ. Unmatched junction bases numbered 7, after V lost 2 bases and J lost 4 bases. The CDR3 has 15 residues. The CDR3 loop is CASSFGAQGAYGYTF. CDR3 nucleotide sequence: TGCGCCAGCAGCTTTGGGGCCCAGGGGGCCTATGGCTACACCTTC.

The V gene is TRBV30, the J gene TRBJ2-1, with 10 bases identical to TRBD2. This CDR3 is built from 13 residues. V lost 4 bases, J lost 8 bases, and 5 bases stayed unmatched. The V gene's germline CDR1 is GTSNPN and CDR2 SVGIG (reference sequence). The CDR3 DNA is TGTGCCTGGACTAGCGGGGGAGGCGATGAGCAGTTCTTC. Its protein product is CAWTSGGGDEQFF. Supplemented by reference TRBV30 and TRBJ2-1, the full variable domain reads SQTIHQWPATLVQPVGSPLSLECTVEGTSNPNLYWYRQAAGRGLQLLFYSVGIGQISSEVPQNLSASRPQDRQFILSSKKLLLSDSGFYLCAWTSGGGDEQFFGPGTRLTVL.

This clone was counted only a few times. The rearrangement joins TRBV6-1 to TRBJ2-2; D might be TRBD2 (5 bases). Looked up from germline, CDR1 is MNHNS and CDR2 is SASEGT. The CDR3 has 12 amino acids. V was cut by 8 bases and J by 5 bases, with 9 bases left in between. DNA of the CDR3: TGTGCCAGCGAGACGGGAACCGGGGAGCTGTTTTTT. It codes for CASETGTGELFF.

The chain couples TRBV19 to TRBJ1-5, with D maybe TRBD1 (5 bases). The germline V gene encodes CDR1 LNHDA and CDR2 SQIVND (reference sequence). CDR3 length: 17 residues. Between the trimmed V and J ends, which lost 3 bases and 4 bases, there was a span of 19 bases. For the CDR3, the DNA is TGTGCCAGTAGTATCCCACAGGTTGGGAACAAAAATCAGCCCCAGCATTTT. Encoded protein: CASSIPQVGNKNQPQHF. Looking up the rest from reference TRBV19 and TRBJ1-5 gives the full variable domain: DGGITQSPKYLFRKEGQNVTLSCEQNLNHDAMYWYRQDPGQGLRLIYYSQIVNDFQKGDIAEGYSVSREKKESFPLTVTSAQKNPTAFYLCASSIPQVGNKNQPQHFGDGTRLSIL.